This TCR beta chain was found in a study of cytomegalovirus exposure and HLA in healthy donors. Study outcomes and limitations: V- and J-gene trimming in TCR beta was tied to a missense DCLRE1C variant by an analysis performed later. An assumption of roughly uniform sequencing depth across donors underlay the presence/absence analyses.

Use of 60 Vbeta and 13 Jbeta primers characterized the PCR. The method was immunoSEQ multiplex PCR; TCRdb's version includes in-frame clones alone and lacks a portion of them. Among about 150,000 clones listed, around 79% were seen once. Those who donated were healthy bone marrow donors. A note on this clone: Its target is not known.

The germline V gene encodes CDR1 MRHNA and CDR2 SNTAGT. This CDR3 region has 14 residues. The ends were cut back, 5 bases at V and 0 bases at J, with 8 bases in the middle. The chain is built from TRBV6-4 and TRBJ2-1; D may be TRBD2 (5 bases). The sequence was obtained from a man aged 50-59 years in good health and CMV-seropositive. Sequencing used PBMCs. This chain's CDR3 is CASSQAGSYNEQFF. Here the CDR3 DNA reads TGTGCCAGCAGTCAGGCGGGCTCCTACAATGAGCAGTTCTTC.